These T cell receptor beta chains were read from a single sample in a study of blood T cell repertoires in COVID-19. The repertoire was sequenced with immunoSEQ multiplex PCR; TCRdb's copy has only in-frame clones and lacks some. Of almost 200,000 clones in the sample, around four fifths were seen once. The specimen sequenced was peripheral blood. The origin of the receptors is a man in his 60s with COVID-19, enrolled during active disease. CDR3s include the opening cysteine and the closing phenylalanine or tryptophan. Fields, in order: V gene, D gene, J gene, clone size, CDR3 protein, CDR3 DNA. A D gene is named only where the DNA matches it firmly. Clone size is not always given. Where it is, it says once, few, many or a class for expanded clones.

>TRBV9|TRBD1|TRBJ1-3|.
CASSADRGPGNTIYF
TGTGCCAGCAGCGCCGACAGGGGGCCTGGAAACACCATATATTTT
>TRBV10-3|TRBD1|TRBJ1-2|.
CAISGPGGDYGYTF
TGTGCCATCAGTGGGCCAGGGGGCGACTATGGCTACACCTTC
>TRBV19|.|TRBJ2-7|once
CASSILNRNYEQYF
TGTGCCAGTAGTATACTTAACAGAAACTACGAGCAGTACTTC
>TRBV5-1|TRBD1|TRBJ2-1|.
CASRITWTGYNEQFF
TGCGCCAGCAGGATAACTTGGACAGGCTACAATGAGCAGTTCTTC
>TRBV30|.|TRBJ2-1|.
CAWSGVADNEQFF
TGTGCCTGGAGTGGGGTAGCGGACAATGAGCAGTTCTTC
>TRBV27|.|TRBJ1-2|.
CASSQTLGEVAYGYTF
TGTGCCAGCAGCCAGACTCTAGGGGAGGTGGCCTATGGCTACACCTTC
>TRBV28|.|TRBJ1-2|.
CASSFRGNLGGYTF
TGTGCCAGCAGTTTCCGGGGGAATCTAGGGGGCTACACCTTC
>TRBV5-6|.|TRBJ2-7|.
CASSLADYSSYEQYF
TGTGCCAGCAGCTTGGCCGACTACAGCTCCTACGAGCAGTACTTC
>TRBV5-6|.|TRBJ1-2|few
CASSLAGGASGYTF
TGTGCCAGCAGCTTGGCGGGGGGCGCATCTGGCTACACCTTC
>TRBV6-2/TRBV6-3|.|TRBJ2-3|once
CASSYPVRPEGPDTQYF
TGTGCCAGCAGTTACCCAGTCCGGCCGGAGGGACCAGATACGCAGTATTTT
>TRBV4-1|.|TRBJ2-7|.
CASSQVRPPGEQYF
TGCGCCAGCAGCCAAGTCCGACCTCCGGGCGAGCAGTACTTC
>TRBV28|TRBD1|TRBJ1-5|.
CASSLPGTGGNQPQHF
TGTGCCAGCAGTTTACCGGGGACAGGGGGCAATCAGCCCCAGCATTTT
>TRBV29-1|TRBD1|TRBJ1-4|.
CSVPGTGTSTNEKLFF
TGCAGCGTCCCGGGGACAGGAACTTCAACTAATGAAAAACTGTTTTTT
>TRBV7-2|TRBD2|TRBJ2-7|few
CASSSSGVSYEQYF
TGTGCCAGCAGCTCTAGCGGGGTCTCCTACGAGCAGTACTTC
>TRBV5-4|.|TRBJ1-2|.
CASSALTQRAYGYTF
TGTGCCAGCAGCGCGCTGACACAGAGAGCCTATGGCTACACCTTC
>TRBV10-2|.|TRBJ1-1|few
CASTGQRSNTEAFF
TGCGCCAGCACCGGACAGAGATCGAACACTGAAGCTTTCTTT
>TRBV2|.|TRBJ2-1|.
CASSVPRGSYNEQFF
TGTGCCAGCAGTGTCCCCAGGGGCTCCTACAATGAGCAGTTCTTC
>TRBV24-1|TRBD2|TRBJ2-1|once
CATSDLQIGGGRSRNEQFF
TGTGCCACCAGTGATTTGCAAATCGGGGGAGGGCGTAGTAGGAATGAGCAGTTCTTC
>TRBV27|.|TRBJ2-1|once
CASSWASYNEQFF
TGTGCCAGCAGTTGGGCTTCCTACAATGAGCAGTTCTTC
>TRBV12-3/TRBV12-4|.|TRBJ2-7|once
CASSLKHYEQYF
TGTGCCAGCAGTCTGAAACACTACGAGCAGTACTTC
>TRBV5-4|.|TRBJ1-2|.
CASSIRYSYTF
TGTGCCAGCAGCATCCGTTACAGCTACACCTTC
>TRBV7-2|.|TRBJ1-1|.
CASSLEFTPAGTEAFF
TGTGCCAGCAGCTTAGAGTTTACCCCAGCGGGGACTGAAGCTTTCTTT
>TRBV7-9|TRBD1|TRBJ1-1|.
CASSLEGAIPEAFF
TGTGCCAGCAGCTTGGAGGGGGCGATCCCTGAAGCTTTCTTT
>TRBV6-1|.|TRBJ1-4|.
CASSEGGLSEKLFF
TGTGCCAGCAGTGAAGGGGGCTTGAGTGAAAAACTGTTTTTT
>TRBV10-3|.|TRBJ1-1|.
CAISEEWADTEAFF
TGTGCCATCAGTGAGGAATGGGCAGACACTGAAGCTTTCTTT
>TRBV9|.|TRBJ1-2|.
CASSPEWGLGGYTF
TGTGCCAGCAGCCCCGAGTGGGGGCTCGGTGGCTACACCTTC